A single sample gave rise to the 15 T cell receptor beta chains below, sequenced in a study of regulatory T cells in long-lasting Graves disease. Time point defined: newly diagnosed GD, antithyroid drugs for less than 3 months. Extracted RNA from PBMCs served as the source of the TCR library. Relying on iRepertoire HTBI primers and Arm-PCR of CDR3 regions, the team built TCR beta libraries. TCRdb analysed the multiplex PCR reads with MiXCR anew, one entry per CDR3 protein. In the table there are about 240,000 distinct CDR3 sequences, about 19% of which are singletons. Sequenced material: peripheral blood mononuclear cells (PBMCs), taken at new diagnosis, from a patient treated with antithyroid drugs. The receptors were sampled from a female donor with Graves disease.

The sample holds many counts of this clonotype. CDR3 sequence (DNA): TGCAGTGTCGCGACAGGAAGGATCCAAGAGACCCAGTACTTC. Translation: CSVATGRIQETQYF. V usage is TRBV20-1 and J usage is TRBJ2-5; TRBD1 might be the D (6 bases). The length of the CDR3 is 14 residues. CDR1 and CDR2 (germline): DFQATT, SNEGSKA (reference sequence). Trimming removed 7 bases from V and 1 base from J, with 16 bases in between.

CDR3 coding DNA: TGCAGTGCTAGTCGGGGACTAGGTTACAATGAGCAGTTCTTC. It codes for CSASRGLGYNEQFF. V is TRBV20-1 and J is TRBJ2-1; TRBD2 matches at 8 bases. Germline V gene sequence: CDR1 DFQATT, CDR2 SNEGSKA (reference sequence). V shed 3 bases and J 4 bases; nucleotides not matched to a gene: 5. The CDR3 length is 14 residues.

This clonotype turned up a few times. The chain combines TRBV18 with TRBJ2-7; no clear D gene. The germline CDR1 and CDR2 sequences are KGHSH and LQKENI. V was clipped by 3 bases and J by 1 base, with 13 bases between them. This CDR3 region has 15 residues. CDR3 loop: CASSPPSQVSYEQYF. In nucleotides, the CDR3 is TGTGCCAGCTCACCTCCCAGTCAGGTGTCCTACGAGCAGTACTTC.

This clonotype was found a few times. This chain uses TRBV6-1 with TRBJ2-2; D possibly corresponds to TRBD1 (6 bases). Trimming pared 6 bases from V and 7 bases from J, leaving 12 bases between. This CDR3 region has 13 residues. Per the germline V gene, CDR1 is MNHNS and CDR2 is SASEGT. CDR3 sequence (DNA): TGTGCCAGCAGGAGCAGGGGCGACGGGGAGCTGTTTTTT. This translates into CASRSRGDGELFF.

This clonotype was picked up many times. The chain uses TRBV7-9 and TRBJ2-3; D is perhaps TRBD2 (6 bases). The V gene lost 5 bases and the J gene lost 4 bases, with 13 bases spanning the gap. Germline values: CDR1 SEHNR, CDR2 FQNEAQ (reference sequence). This CDR3 is built from 14 residues. CDR3 residues: CASSARGFADTQYF. Written as DNA, the CDR3 is TGTGCCAGCAGCGCCCGGGGGTTCGCAGATACGCAGTATTTT.

This clonotype was seen many times. This chain connects TRBV20-1 to TRBJ2-3; no definite D call. Trimming shortened V by 0 bases and J by 2 bases, and 9 bases separated the two germline ends. CDR3 length equals 14 residues. Germline CDR1 DFQATT, CDR2 SNEGSKA (reference sequence). The CDR3 region has the DNA TGCAGTGCTAGAGATGTTGCCTCCACAGATACGCAGTATTTT. Residues: CSARDVASTDTQYF.

At least ten counts were recorded for this clonotype. The CDR3 DNA sequence: TGTGCCATCAGTGGGGGGACGGTTAACACCGGGGAGCTGTTTTTT. Translating it yields CAISGGTVNTGELFF. The chain couples TRBV10-3 to TRBJ2-2; either TRBD1 or TRBD2 may supply D (5 bases each). Germline V lookup: CDR1 ENHRY, CDR2 SYGVKD. Trimming pared 4 bases from V and 2 bases from J, leaving 11 bases between. The CDR3 is 15 residues long.

This clonotype was seen only a few times. The DNA of the CDR3 is TGTGCCAGCAGTTTAGGGCCTTCTGGAAACACCATATATTTT. Protein sequence: CASSLGPSGNTIYF. The chain recombines TRBV12-3 or TRBV12-4 with TRBJ1-3; D uncertain. V gave up 1 base and J gave up 1 base, with 5 bases separating them. This CDR3 spans 14 amino acids.

This clonotype appeared many times. This chain connects TRBV28 to TRBJ1-5, with D maybe TRBD1 (5 bases). This CDR3 contains 15 residues. Germline V gives CDR1 MDHEN, CDR2 SYDVKM. Trimming stripped 8 bases from V and 0 bases from J, with 14 bases between. The CDR3 DNA sequence: TGTGCCAGCGCCGGGGACTCCTATAGCAATCAGCCCCAGCATTTT. Protein sequence: CASAGDSYSNQPQHF. The full variable domain, with the rest looked up from reference TRBV28 and TRBJ1-5, is DVKVTQSSRYLVKRTGEKVFLECVQDMDHENMFWYRQDPGLGLRLIYFSYDVKMKEKGDIPEGYSVSREKKERFSLILESASTNQTSMYLCASAGDSYSNQPQHFGDGTRLSIL.

The gene calls are TRBV7-9 and TRBJ1-1; D unclear. The CDR3 is 11 residues long. The V gene lost 1 base and the J gene lost 7 bases, with 4 bases spanning the gap. CDR1 and CDR2 from the germline V gene are SEHNR and FQNEAQ (reference sequence). In nucleotides, the CDR3 is TGTGCCAGCAGCTTAGTGTATGAAGCTTTCTTT. As protein: CASSLVYEAFF.

In this sample, this clonotype turned up many times. This chain connects TRBV3-1 to TRBJ1-6; D remains unclear. V lost 1 base and J lost 11, with 15 bases in between. The CDR3 is 15 residues long. Germline V gene lookup returns CDR1 LGHDT and CDR2 YNNKEL (reference sequence). The CDR3, as DNA: TGTGCCAGCAGCCAAGCTTTCACACTTCGGACACCCCTCCACTTT. Encoded protein: CASSQAFTLRTPLHF. Full variable domain (outside the CDR3, taken from reference TRBV3-1 and TRBJ1-6): DTAVSQTPKYLVTQMGNDKSIKCEQNLGHDTMYWYKQDSKKFLKIMFSYNNKELIINETVPNRFSPKSPDKAHLNLHINSLELGDSAVYFCASSQAFTLRTPLHFGNGTRLTVT.

This clonotype appeared a few times. A much larger clone is a single base away; this may be a read error. The CDR3: CAGTPLQPGQSEAFF. CDR3 in DNA: TGCGCCGGCACCCCACTCCAACCGGGACAAAGTGAAGCTTTCTTT. This rearrangement joins TRBV5-1 to TRBJ1-1, with a tentative D call TRBD1 (6 bases). Germline V gene data show CDR1 as SGHRS and CDR2 as YFSETQ. V lost 10 bases, J lost 7 bases, and 26 bases lay in between. The CDR3 is made up of 15 amino acids. The variable domain in full, completed from reference TRBV5-1 and TRBJ1-1, reads KAGVTQTPRYLIKTRGQQVTLSCSPISGHRSVSWYQQTPGQGLQFLFEYFSETQRNKGNFPGRFSGRQFSNSRSEMNVSTLELGDSALYLCAGTPLQPGQSEAFFGQGTRLTVV.

This clonotype was seen many times. J is TRBJ2-3 and V is TRBV29-1, with D hard to call. Trimming removed 7 bases at V and 0 bases at J, with 14 bases between. This CDR3 is built from 14 residues. Germline V lookup: CDR1 SQVTM, CDR2 ANQGSEA. As DNA, the CDR3 is TGCAGCGCCAGCCCACAGCCTAGCACAGATACGCAGTATTTT. This translates into CSASPQPSTDTQYF.

Note on this clonotype: A far larger clone lies a single base away; this is likely a read error. V gene TRBV11-3 combines with J gene TRBJ2-1, with D tentatively TRBD1 (5 bases). The V end lost 5 bases, the J end lost 9 bases, and 11 bases lay between the germline ends. This CDR3 region has 12 residues. Germline loops: CDR1 SGHNT, CDR2 YENEEA. CDR3 nucleotide sequence: TGTGCCAGCAGCCCTTCTAGGGGTGAGCAGTTCTTC. Translation gives CASSPSRGEQFF.

This clonotype was seen ten or more times. The chain is built from TRBV5-1 and TRBJ2-2; 11 bases are a match to TRBD2. The CDR3 loop spans 16 amino acids. With V trimmed by 3 bases and J by 6 bases, 7 bases remained unmatched. From germline, CDR1 is SGHRS and CDR2 YFSETQ. The CDR3 DNA reads TGCGCCAGCAGCTCGCAGACTAGCGGGGAGGCCGGGGAGCTGTTTTTT. As protein: CASSSQTSGEAGELFF.